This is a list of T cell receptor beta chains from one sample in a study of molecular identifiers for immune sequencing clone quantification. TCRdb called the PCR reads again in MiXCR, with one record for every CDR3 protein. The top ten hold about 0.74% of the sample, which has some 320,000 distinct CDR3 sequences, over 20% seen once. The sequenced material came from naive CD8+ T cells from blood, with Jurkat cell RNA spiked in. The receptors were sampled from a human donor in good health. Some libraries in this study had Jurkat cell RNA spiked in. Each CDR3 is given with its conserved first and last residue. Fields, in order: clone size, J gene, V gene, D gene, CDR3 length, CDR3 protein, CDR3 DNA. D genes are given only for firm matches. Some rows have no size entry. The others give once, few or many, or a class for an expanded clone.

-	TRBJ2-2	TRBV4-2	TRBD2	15	CASTGLAGNTGELFF	TGTGCCAGCACCGGACTAGCGGGGAACACCGGGGAGCTGTTTTTT
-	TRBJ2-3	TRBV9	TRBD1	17	CASSPRRTGGITDSQYF	TGTGCCAGCAGCCCTCGTCGGACAGGGGGCATCACAGATTCGCAGTATTTT
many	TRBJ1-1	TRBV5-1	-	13	CASTRGVNTEAFF	TGCGCCAGCACCAGGGGCGTTAACACTGAAGCTTTCTTT
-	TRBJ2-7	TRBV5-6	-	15	CASSPGWTAGNEQYF	TGTGCCAGCAGCCCGGGGTGGACAGCTGGTAACGAGCAGTACTTC
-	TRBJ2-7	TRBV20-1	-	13	CSAARTESYEQYF	TGCAGTGCTGCACGGACCGAGTCCTACGAGCAGTACTTC
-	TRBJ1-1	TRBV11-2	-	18	CASSLVLGDGLKNTEALF	TGTGCCAGCAGCTTAGTGCTGGGGGACGGACTAAAGAACACTGAAGCTCTCTTT
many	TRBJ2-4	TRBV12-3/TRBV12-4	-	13	CASAGVAKNIQYF	TGTGCCTCAGCGGGCGTAGCCAAAAACATTCAGTACTTC
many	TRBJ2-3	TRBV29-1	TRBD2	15	CSVETSGGIPDTQYF	TGCAGCGTGGAGACTAGCGGGGGGATACCGGATACGCAGTATTTT
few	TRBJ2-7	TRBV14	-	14	CASSQGGAPYEQYF	TGTGCCAGCAGCCAAGGTGGGGCCCCCTACGAGCAGTACTTC
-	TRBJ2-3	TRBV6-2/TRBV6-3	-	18	CASSLDIVSSPQADTQYF	TGTGCCAGCAGCCTAGATATCGTATCTTCCCCCCAGGCAGATACGCAGTATTTT
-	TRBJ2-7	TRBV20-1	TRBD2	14	CSAINLAENYEQYF	TGCAGTGCTATTAATCTAGCGGAGAACTACGAGCAGTACTTC
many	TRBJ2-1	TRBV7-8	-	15	CASSSPLTFYNEQFF	TGTGCCAGCAGCTCCCCGCTGACATTCTACAATGAGCAGTTCTTC
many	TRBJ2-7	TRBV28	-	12	CASRDTAYEQYF	TGTGCCAGCCGGGACACTGCCTACGAGCAGTACTTC
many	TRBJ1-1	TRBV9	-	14	CASSVGGPGTEAFF	TGTGCCAGCAGCGTAGGGGGGCCGGGGACTGAAGCTTTCTTT
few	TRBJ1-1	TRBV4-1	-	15	CASSQANTPNTEAFF	TGCGCCAGCAGCCAAGCAAACACCCCAAACACTGAAGCTTTCTTT
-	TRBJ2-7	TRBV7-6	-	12	CASSSSGCEQYF	TGTGCCAGCAGCTCGAGCGGCTGCGAGCAGTACTTC
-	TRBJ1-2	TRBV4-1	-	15	CASSLVLGGVYGYTF	TGCGCCAGCAGCCTGGTATTAGGAGGGGTATATGGCTACACCTTC
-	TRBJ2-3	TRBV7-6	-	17	CASSPSRGYSSTDTQYF	TGTGCCAGCTCCCCGTCCCGGGGATACTCTAGCACAGATACGCAGTATTTT
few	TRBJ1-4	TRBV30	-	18	CAWIPIRLGFTTNEKLFF	TGTGCCTGGATCCCTATACGATTGGGATTCACAACTAATGAAAAACTGTTTTTT
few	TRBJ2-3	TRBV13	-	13	CASSSTRGDTQYF	TGTGCCAGCAGCTCCACCCGAGGGGATACGCAGTATTTT
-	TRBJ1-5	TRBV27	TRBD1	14	CASSSQGAIQPQHF	TGTGCCAGCAGTTCCCAGGGGGCAATTCAGCCCCAGCATTTT
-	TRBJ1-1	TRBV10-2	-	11	CATGDPPSAFF	TGCGCTACAGGAGACCCCCCCAGCGCTTTCTTT
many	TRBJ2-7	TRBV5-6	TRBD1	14	CASSVGQGPTEQYF	TGTGCCAGCAGCGTGGGACAGGGGCCCACCGAGCAGTACTTC
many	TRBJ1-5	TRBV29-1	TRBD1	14	CSVAGTEINQPQHF	TGCAGCGTCGCCGGGACAGAGATCAATCAGCCCCAGCATTTT
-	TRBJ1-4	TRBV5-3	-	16	CASSPDFGGRNEKLFF	TGTGCCAGCAGCCCAGATTTCGGGGGGCGAAATGAAAAACTGTTTTTT
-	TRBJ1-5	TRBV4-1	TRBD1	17	CARSQGVGTGGVQPQHF	TGCGCCCGCAGCCAAGGGGTCGGGACAGGGGGCGTTCAGCCCCAGCATTTT
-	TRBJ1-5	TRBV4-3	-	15	CASSRAGTSNQPQHF	TGCGCCAGCAGCCGAGCCGGGACGAGCAATCAGCCCCAGCATTTT
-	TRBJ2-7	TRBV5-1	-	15	CASSLLSQGPYEQYF	TGCGCCAGCAGCTTGTTGTCCCAGGGACCCTACGAGCAGTACTTC
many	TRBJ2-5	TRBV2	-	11	CASSEIETQYF	TGTGCCAGCAGTGAAATTGAGACCCAGTACTTC
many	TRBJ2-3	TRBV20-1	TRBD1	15	CSASYGTGPPDTQYF	TGCAGTGCTAGCTACGGGACAGGGCCCCCAGATACGCAGTATTTT
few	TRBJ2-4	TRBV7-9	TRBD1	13	CASSGQGVPIQYF	TGTGCCAGCTCGGGACAGGGGGTTCCCATTCAGTACTTC
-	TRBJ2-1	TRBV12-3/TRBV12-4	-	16	CASSLGGRGSYNEQFF	TGTGCCAGCAGTTTAGGGGGGAGGGGGTCCTACAATGAGCAGTTCTTC
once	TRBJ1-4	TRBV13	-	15	CASGLQGVVGEKLFF	TGTGCCAGCGGCTTACAAGGGGTCGTAGGTGAAAAACTGTTTTTT
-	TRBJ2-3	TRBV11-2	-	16	CASSFHISTSTDTQYF	TGTGCCAGCAGCTTCCACATCTCCACTAGCACAGATACGCAGTATTTT
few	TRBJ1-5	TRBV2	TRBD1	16	CASSTDRGDSNQPQHF	TGTGCCAGCAGTACCGACAGGGGGGATAGCAATCAGCCCCAGCATTTT
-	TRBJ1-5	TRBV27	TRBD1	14	CASSSTGVKQPQHF	TGTGCCAGCAGTTCTACAGGGGTTAAACAGCCCCAGCATTTT
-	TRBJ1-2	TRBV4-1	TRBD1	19	CASSQDVGQGASTHYGYTF	TGCGCCAGCAGCCAAGATGTAGGACAGGGGGCGTCGACGCACTATGGCTACACCTTC
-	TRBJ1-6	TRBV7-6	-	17	CASSQTPLQSGDSPLHF	TGTGCCAGCAGCCAAACCCCCCTCCAGAGCGGGGATTCACCCCTCCACTTT
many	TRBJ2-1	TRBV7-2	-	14	CASSFGVATDEQFF	TGTGCCAGCAGCTTTGGTGTAGCAACCGATGAGCAGTTCTTC
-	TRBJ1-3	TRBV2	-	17	CASSEVGRSDSGNTIYF	TGTGCCAGCAGTGAAGTGGGACGATCAGACTCTGGAAACACCATATATTTT
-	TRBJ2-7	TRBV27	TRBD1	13	CASSPQGSHEQYF	TGTGCCAGCAGTCCACAGGGGTCCCACGAGCAGTACTTC
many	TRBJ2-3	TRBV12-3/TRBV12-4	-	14	CASSLLQGTDTQYF	TGTGCCAGCAGTTTATTGCAGGGCACAGATACGCAGTATTTT
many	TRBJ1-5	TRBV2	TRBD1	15	CASSPPGTAHQPQHF	TGTGCCAGCAGCCCCCCCGGGACAGCCCATCAGCCCCAGCATTTT
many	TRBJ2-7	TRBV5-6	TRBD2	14	CASSTTSATYEQYF	TGTGCCAGCAGCACGACTAGCGCTACCTACGAGCAGTACTTC
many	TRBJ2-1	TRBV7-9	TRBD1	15	CASSLVQGEYNEQFF	TGTGCCAGCAGCTTAGTACAGGGGGAGTACAATGAGCAGTTCTTC
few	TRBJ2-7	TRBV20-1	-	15	CSARDRRGSTYEQYF	TGCAGTGCTAGAGATCGGAGGGGTAGTACCTACGAGCAGTACTTC
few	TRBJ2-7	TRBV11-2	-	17	CASSLDTGGEEGYEQYF	TGTGCCAGCAGCTTAGATACGGGGGGCGAAGAAGGTTACGAGCAGTACTTC
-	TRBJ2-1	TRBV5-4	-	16	CASSYSGVAAYNEQFF	TGTGCCAGCAGCTATTCGGGGGTGGCGGCCTACAATGAGCAGTTCTTC
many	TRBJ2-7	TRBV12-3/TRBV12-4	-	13	CASSVGPSYEQYF	TGTGCCAGCAGTGTGGGGCCCTCCTACGAGCAGTACTTC
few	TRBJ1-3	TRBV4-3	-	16	CASSQDKGTSGNTIYF	TGCGCCAGCAGCCAAGATAAGGGGACCTCTGGAAACACCATATATTTT
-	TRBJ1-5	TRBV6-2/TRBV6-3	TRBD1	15	CASSTSGTGYQPQHF	TGTGCCAGCAGTACCTCCGGGACAGGGTATCAGCCCCAGCATTTT
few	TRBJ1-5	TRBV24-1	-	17	CATSDFSQISVNQPQHF	TGTGCCACCAGTGATTTCTCACAGATCTCGGTCAATCAGCCCCAGCATTTT